The 25 T cell receptor beta chains below were found in one sample sequenced in a study of T cell responses to AZD1222 COVID-19 vaccine. Only in-frame clones appear in the TCRdb table, and some are missing; sequencing was by immunoSEQ multiplex PCR. Among roughly 120,000 clones listed, around nine tenths were seen once. The specimen was peripheral blood, collected on day 0 of AZD1222 vaccination. Every receptor here comes from an adult in good health.

To note about this clone: The sample has other DNA sequences that encode this CDR3 too. V usage is TRBV3-1 (or the pseudogene TRBV3-2) and J usage is TRBJ2-5; no firm D call. The CDR3 has 12 amino acids. CDR1 and CDR2 from the germline V gene are LGHDT and YNNKEL (reference sequence). V was shortened by 1 base and J by 5 bases, with 5 bases between the two germline ends. CDR3 bases: TGTGCCAGCAGCCAAGGACGGGAGACCCAGTACTTC. Translated, it gives CASSQGRETQYF.

The chain employs TRBV6-5 and TRBJ1-2; 9 positions agree with TRBD1. J lost 4 bases, V lost 5 bases, and 8 bases had no gene match. Per germline, CDR1 MNHEY and CDR2 SVGAGI. This CDR3 has 15 residues. CDR3 region: CASSPRQGVVYGYTF. The CDR3 nucleotides read TGTGCCAGCAGTCCTCGACAGGGGGTAGTCTATGGCTACACCTTC.

The chain is built from TRBV5-4 and TRBJ2-3, with unresolved D. The CDR3 extends over 14 amino acids. Trimming shortened V by 0 bases and J by 0 bases, and 5 bases separated the two germline ends. CDR1 and CDR2 from the germline V gene are SGHNT and YYREEE (reference sequence). CDR3 sequence: CASSLEGSTDTQYF. The CDR3 region has the DNA TGTGCCAGCAGCTTGGAGGGCAGCACAGATACGCAGTATTTT.

This clone was detected only a few times. The chain carries TRBV19 and TRBJ1-4, with a tentative D call TRBD1 (5 bases). Trimming left V 3 bases short and J 12 bases short, with 11 bases between. Germline V gene data show CDR1 as LNHDA and CDR2 as SQIVND (reference sequence). The CDR3 has 12 residues. The CDR3 DNA is TGTGCCAGTAGTATTGGGCAGGGCGAACTGTTTTTT. Translating gives CASSIGQGELFF.

The chain carries TRBV5-1 and TRBJ2-5, with a possible D match to TRBD1 (7 bases). Trimming removed 3 bases from V and 5 bases from J, with 20 bases in between. The CDR3 is made up of 16 amino acids. Per the germline V gene, CDR1 is SGHRS and CDR2 is YFSETQ. The CDR3 spells CASSSTPAGGRETQYF. CDR3 coding DNA: TGCGCCAGCAGCTCTACCCCAGCAGGGGGGCGGGAGACCCAGTACTTC. The whole variable domain, remainder taken from reference TRBV5-1 and TRBJ2-5, is KAGVTQTPRYLIKTRGQQVTLSCSPISGHRSVSWYQQTPGQGLQFLFEYFSETQRNKGNFPGRFSGRQFSNSRSEMNVSTLELGDSALYLCASSSTPAGGRETQYFGPGTRLLVL.

J is TRBJ2-7 and V is TRBV9; D not resolved. Germline V gene data show CDR1 as SGDLS and CDR2 as YYNGEE. The CDR3 length is 12 residues. The V and J ends lost 1 base and 6 bases respectively, with 8 bases between them. CDR3 nucleotides: TGTGCCAGCAGCGTAAAAGGCCTCGAGCAGTACGTC. Amino acid sequence: CASSVKGLEQYV.

J is TRBJ1-6 and V is TRBV11-2; D call uncertain. V dropped 5 bases and J dropped 3 bases, with 14 bases sitting between them. Germline V gives CDR1 SGHAT, CDR2 FQNNGV. This CDR3 has 16 residues. CDR3 sequence (DNA): TGTGCCAGCAGCCAAGGGTTGGGGATCTATAATTCACCCCTCCACTTT. As protein: CASSQGLGIYNSPLHF.

The chain's CDR3 is CASSDLTSGGYEQYF. The CDR3 nucleotides read TGTGCCAGCAGCGACCTTACTAGCGGGGGCTACGAGCAGTACTTC. The rearrangement links TRBV6-2 or TRBV6-3 to TRBJ2-7, with 11 bases that match TRBD2. Trimming cost V 6 bases and J 3 bases; bases outside gene matches: 7. Germline loops: CDR1 MNHEY, CDR2 SVGEGT. The CDR3 is 15 residues long.

The J gene is TRBJ1-2, the V gene TRBV9; D not resolved. The germline V and J ends were trimmed by 0 bases and 2 bases, with 14 bases remaining between them. The CDR3 contains 16 residues. The germline gives CDR1 SGDLS, CDR2 YYNGEE. The CDR3 reads CASSVGAGGMNYGYTF. The CDR3, as DNA: TGTGCCAGCAGCGTAGGAGCAGGAGGGATGAACTATGGCTACACCTTC.

V is TRBV20-1 and J is TRBJ2-7; TRBD2 is a possible D gene (5 bases). The CDR3 spans 14 residues. Trimming left V 3 bases short and J 3 bases short, with 15 bases between. Germline loops: CDR1 DFQATT, CDR2 SNEGSKA (reference sequence). The CDR3 DNA reads TGCAGTGCTAGTGGCCCCGGAGGATACTACGAGCAGTACTTC. As protein: CSASGPGGYYEQYF.

The chain carries TRBV18 and TRBJ1-6, with D uncertain. The V end was cut by 2 bases, the J end by 8 bases, with 7 bases between. The germline V gene encodes CDR1 KGHSH and CDR2 LQKENI. The CDR3 consists of 13 residues. The CDR3 spells CASSPKLDSPLHF. CDR3 bases: TGTGCCAGCTCACCAAAGTTGGATTCACCCCTCCACTTT.

The chain couples TRBV5-4 to TRBJ1-6, with 8 bases lining up with TRBD1. V was pared by 0 bases and J by 9 bases, with 5 bases of the junction left unmatched. The CDR3 has 15 residues. Germline assignment: CDR1 SGHNT and CDR2 YYREEE (reference sequence). In DNA form, the CDR3 reads TGTGCCAGCAGCTTGGCTGGACAGGGCGTTTCACCCCTCCACTTT. Protein: CASSLAGQGVSPLHF.

The V gene is TRBV7-3, the J gene TRBJ2-1; 10 positions agree with TRBD2. CDR3 length: 14 residues. After removal of 2 bases from V and 10 bases from J, the junction contained 5 bases not matched to a gene. CDR1 and CDR2 (germline): SGHTA, FQGTGA. CDR3 in DNA: TGTGCCAGCAGCTTAGGCCTAGCGGGGGACGAGCAGTTCTTC. It is translated as CASSLGLAGDEQFF.

V usage is TRBV6-5 and J usage is TRBJ2-7; D gene uncertain. Trimming took off 4 bases at V and 0 bases at J, with 13 bases between the two ends. This CDR3 is built from 15 residues. Germline V gene lookup returns CDR1 MNHEY and CDR2 SVGAGI. CDR3 in DNA: TGTGCCAGCAGTTCCTGGACCCTCCGCTCCTACGAGCAGTACTTC. It encodes CASSSWTLRSYEQYF.

In this sample, this clone turned up once. The chain links TRBV4-3 to TRBJ2-6; 8 nucleotides align to TRBD1. J was trimmed by 3 bases and V by 0 bases; bases with no gene match: 16. The CDR3 is made up of 21 amino acids. Germline CDR1 and CDR2: LGHNA and YSLEER. CDR3 nucleotides: TGCGCCAGCAGCCAAGAAAGTGGGGAGACAGGGGTATATTATGGGGCCAACGTCCTGACTTTC. It is translated as CASSQESGETGVYYGANVLTF.

The rearrangement joins TRBV14 to TRBJ1-6; TRBD1 is a possible D gene (5 bases). In germline, CDR1 is SGHDN, CDR2 FVKESK. The CDR3 is made up of 15 amino acids. The ends were cut back, 5 bases at V and 3 bases at J, with 11 bases in the middle. CDR3 amino acids: CASSTLDSYNSPLHF. As DNA, the CDR3 is TGTGCCAGCAGCACCCTCGACAGCTATAATTCACCCCTCCACTTT.

This chain connects TRBV4-3 to TRBJ1-3; D possibly corresponds to TRBD1 (5 bases). Trimming cost V 0 bases and J 1 base, with 13 bases left between them. Germline-derived CDR1 and CDR2 are LGHNA and YSLEER. This CDR3 has 17 amino acids. In DNA, the CDR3 is TGCGCCAGCAGCCAAGATTTGAACAGGAGATCTGGAAACACCATATATTTT. Its translation: CASSQDLNRRSGNTIYF.

The chain has TRBV9 and TRBJ2-2; tentative D call: TRBD1 (7 bases). Germline V CDR1 and CDR2: SGDLS, YYNGEE. Trimming removed 3 bases from V and 1 base from J, with 28 bases in between. This CDR3 contains 21 residues. The CDR3, as DNA: TGTGCCAGCAGCGCCCCCGCGCCGTGGACAGGAGTAGCGGTGAACACCGGGGAGCTGTTTTTT. Protein: CASSAPAPWTGVAVNTGELFF.

V gene TRBV2 combines with J gene TRBJ2-3; the D gene is possibly TRBD1 (6 bases). Germline V CDR1 and CDR2: SNHLY, FYNNEI. CDR3 length equals 13 residues. V shed 7 bases and J shed 2 bases, with 10 bases lying between them. The CDR3 DNA follows: TGTGCCAGCAAAAGGGGACACACAGATACGCAGTATTTT. This translates into CASKRGHTDTQYF.

The gene calls are TRBV21-1 and TRBJ1-3. TRBV21-1 is annotated as a pseudogene. The CDR3 loop spans 17 amino acids. The CDR3 sequence: CASSRGKGGFSGNTIYF. CDR3 DNA: TGTGCCAGCAGCAGGGGTAAAGGGGGGTTCTCTGGAAACACCATATATTTT.

J is TRBJ1-1 and V is TRBV6-2 or TRBV6-3; D might be TRBD1 (6 bases). The CDR3 runs 15 residues. Germline V gives CDR1 MNHEY, CDR2 SVGEGT. V dropped 2 bases and J dropped 1 base, with 11 bases sitting between them. The CDR3 DNA reads as TGTGCCAGCAGTTACGGACAGCCGAGGAACACTGAAGCTTTCTTT. As protein: CASSYGQPRNTEAFF.

This clone has a single count. The chain has TRBV5-4 and TRBJ2-1, with 7 bases matching TRBD1. The CDR3 contains 12 residues. The V gene's germline CDR1 is SGHNT and CDR2 YYREEE (reference sequence). Trimming at V came to 4 bases and at J to 12 bases, leaving 7 bases not matched to a gene. The CDR3 reads CASSLKPGGQFF. In nucleotides, the CDR3 is TGTGCCAGCAGCCTCAAGCCAGGGGGGCAGTTCTTC. Full variable domain (rest looked up from reference TRBV5-4 and TRBJ2-1): ETGVTQSPTHLIKTRGQQVTLRCSSQSGHNTVSWYQQALGQGPQFIFQYYREEENGRGNFPPRFSGLQFPNYSSELNVNALELDDSALYLCASSLKPGGQFFGPGTRLTVL.

This clone was observed once. V is TRBV5-6 and J is TRBJ1-2, with D perhaps TRBD1 (5 bases). From germline, CDR1 is SGHDT and CDR2 YYEEEE. The V end lost 2 bases, the J end lost 2 bases, and 13 bases lay between the germline ends. This CDR3 has 15 residues. As DNA, the CDR3 is TGTGCCAGCAGCTTCAGGGTAGTGGGGAACTATGGCTACACCTTC. It translates to CASSFRVVGNYGYTF.

CDR3 sequence (DNA): TGTGCCAGCAGCATAAGGACAGGGCGAAGCTCCTACGAGCAGTACTTC. As protein: CASSIRTGRSSYEQYF. The chain joins TRBV3-1 (or the pseudogene TRBV3-2) to TRBJ2-7, with 8 bases lining up with TRBD1. The trim removed 5 bases at V and 0 bases at J, leaving 9 bases unmatched. The CDR3 spans 16 residues. Germline CDR1 reads LGHDT; CDR2 reads YNNKEL (reference sequence).

The chain is built from TRBV15 and TRBJ1-6, with TRBD1 as a possible D gene (5 bases). The CDR3 contains 19 residues. Germline lookup yields CDR1 LNHNV and CDR2 YYDKDF (reference sequence). Trimming took off 0 bases at V and 0 bases at J, with 15 bases between the two ends. CDR3 nucleotide sequence: TGTGCCACCAGCAGAGACCGTCGACGGACAAGCTCCTATAATTCACCCCTCCACTTT. Translation: CATSRDRRRTSSYNSPLHF.